The 26 T cell receptor beta chains in this list originate from one sample, sequenced in a study of blood T cell repertoires in COVID-19. Measured with immunoSEQ multiplex PCR; TCRdb has only the in-frame clones, and not every one. The table lists 400,000 to 450,000 clones, more than 80% of them singletons, with more than 1.4% in the top ten. The specimen sequenced was peripheral blood. These receptors were taken from a woman aged 25 to 45 with active or convalescent COVID-19.

Here the CDR3 DNA reads TGTGCCAGCAGTGTTACCGGGACAGGTTTCATGAACACTGAAGCTTTCTTT. Amino acid sequence: CASSVTGTGFMNTEAFF. V and J are TRBV6-1 and TRBJ1-1, with TRBD1 matching over 8 bases. With V trimmed by 4 bases and J by 0 bases, 10 bases remained unmatched. The CDR3 is made up of 17 amino acids. Looked up from germline, CDR1 is MNHNS and CDR2 is SASEGT.

The V call is TRBV7-2, the J call TRBJ1-1, with 8 nucleotides matching TRBD1. Germline CDR1 is SGHTA and CDR2 is FQGNSA. J lost 4 bases, V lost 5 bases, and 6 bases had no gene match. This CDR3 contains 14 residues. DNA of the CDR3: TGTGCCAGCAGCAAACAGGGGGTAGGCACTGAAGCTTTCTTT. Its translation: CASSKQGVGTEAFF.

The chain is built from TRBV5-1 and TRBJ2-3; D unclear. The CDR3 contains 13 residues. Germline V lookup: CDR1 SGHRS, CDR2 YFSETQ. Trimming took off 0 bases at V and 6 bases at J, with 8 bases between the two ends. The DNA of the CDR3 is TGCGCCAGCAGCTTGGGGGCCCACGATACGCAGTATTTT. Amino acids: CASSLGAHDTQYF. Full variable domain (rest looked up from reference TRBV5-1 and TRBJ2-3): KAGVTQTPRYLIKTRGQQVTLSCSPISGHRSVSWYQQTPGQGLQFLFEYFSETQRNKGNFPGRFSGRQFSNSRSEMNVSTLELGDSALYLCASSLGAHDTQYFGPGTRLTVL.

This rearrangement joins TRBV29-1 to TRBJ2-1, with a possible D match to TRBD2 (6 bases). V was trimmed by 6 bases and J by 2 bases, leaving 17 bases between them. The CDR3 has 15 amino acids. Germline assignment: CDR1 SQVTM and CDR2 ANQGSEA. CDR3 amino acids: CSVEARGGAYNEQFF. The CDR3 nucleotides are TGCAGCGTGGAGGCCCGTGGAGGGGCCTACAATGAGCAGTTCTTC.

This chain joins TRBV18 and TRBJ1-4; TRBD1 aligns across 8 bases. The V gene end was trimmed by 3 bases and the J gene end by 8 bases; junction bases not matched to a gene: 5. The CDR3 contains 14 residues. Germline V gives CDR1 KGHSH, CDR2 LQKENI. CDR3 nucleotides: TGTGCCAGCTCACCGACAGGGGTAGACGAAAAACTGTTTTTT. Amino acids: CASSPTGVDEKLFF.

V usage is TRBV5-1 and J usage is TRBJ1-2; a possible D gene is TRBD1 (5 bases). V was clipped by 2 bases and J by 1 base, with 15 bases between them. The CDR3 is 16 amino acids. Germline CDR1 SGHRS, CDR2 YFSETQ. CDR3 coding DNA: TGCGCCAGCAGCTTAGCCGGACACTCAGATAACTATGGCTACACCTTC. Translation: CASSLAGHSDNYGYTF.

The genes are TRBV2 and TRBJ2-5; D ambiguous. With 4 bases removed from V and 2 bases from J, the gap between germline ends came to 8 bases. Germline CDR1 and CDR2: SNHLY and FYNNEI. This CDR3 spans 13 amino acids. This chain's CDR3 is CASSAQVQETQYF. In DNA, the CDR3 is TGTGCCAGCAGTGCTCAGGTACAAGAGACCCAGTACTTC.

The chain carries TRBV4-1 and TRBJ1-1; D gene uncertain. V lost 2 bases and J 14 bases, leaving 15 bases between the germline ends. The CDR3 sequence is 12 residues long. Germline V lookup: CDR1 MGHRA, CDR2 YSYEKL. The DNA for the CDR3 is TGCGCCAGCAGCCAACAGTCACTCAGGTTCTTCTTT. Its translation: CASSQQSLRFFF.

In its sample, this clone was seen many times. This same CDR3 is encoded by further DNA sequences in the sample. The CDR3 is CASSLGSYYGYTF. CDR3 coding DNA: TGTGCCAGCAGCTTAGGCAGTTACTATGGCTACACCTTC. The rearrangement uses TRBV13 and TRBJ1-2; D not resolved. This CDR3 is built from 13 residues. The germline V gene encodes CDR1 PRHDT and CDR2 FYEKMQ (reference sequence). The ends were cut back, 0 bases at V and 3 bases at J, with 5 bases in the middle.

The chain employs TRBV19 and TRBJ2-7; the match to TRBD1 covers 10 bases. J was trimmed by 6 bases and V by 1 base; bases with no gene match: 3. CDR3 length equals 14 residues. The germline V gene has CDR1 LNHDA and CDR2 SQIVND (reference sequence). For the CDR3, the DNA is TGTGCCAGTAGTATAGCGACAGGGGGCGGCGAGCAGTACTTC. It yields the protein CASSIATGGGEQYF.

J is TRBJ1-2 and V is TRBV11-2, with TRBD1 as a possible D gene (6 bases). Trimming shortened V by 0 bases and J by 4 bases, and 15 bases separated the two germline ends. The CDR3 spans 16 residues. CDR1 SGHAT and CDR2 FQNNGV come from the germline V gene. As DNA, the CDR3 is TGTGCCAGCAGCTTAGATCCCCTCCAGGGGTCCTATGGCTACACCTTC. Amino acids: CASSLDPLQGSYGYTF.

This sequence joins TRBV11-2 and TRBJ2-5, with TRBD1 matching 8 bases. The CDR3 covers 15 residues. V shed 0 bases and J 6 bases; nucleotides not matched to a gene: 6. Looked up from germline, CDR1 is SGHAT and CDR2 is FQNNGV. The CDR3 region has the DNA TGTGCCAGCAGCTTAGAGGTCCAGGGGGCAAAGACCCAGTACTTC. Protein product: CASSLEVQGAKTQYF.

The chain couples TRBV6-4 to TRBJ2-3; 12 nucleotides line up with TRBD2. Germline CDR1 is MRHNA and CDR2 is SNTAGT. The CDR3 consists of 16 residues. Trimming took 4 bases from V and 3 from J; bases not matched to a gene: 5. In DNA, the CDR3 is TGTGCCAGCAGTGGCCTAGCGGGAGGGCAGACAGATACGCAGTATTTT. This codes for CASSGLAGGQTDTQYF.

The table lists this clone with a few counts. This chain uses TRBV15 with TRBJ1-6; D remains unclear. Germline lookup yields CDR1 LNHNV and CDR2 YYDKDF (reference sequence). The CDR3 has 15 amino acids. Trimming took off 5 bases at V and 7 bases at J, with 15 bases between the two ends. The chain's CDR3 is CATSGERSLNSPLHF. CDR3 DNA sequence: TGTGCCACCAGCGGGGAGAGGTCACTAAATTCACCCCTCCACTTT.

V gene TRBV11-3 combines with J gene TRBJ2-5, with 12 positions matching TRBD2. This CDR3 spans 16 amino acids. V shed 6 bases, J shed 2 bases, and the junction held 7 bases outside the gene matches. Germline V lookup: CDR1 SGHNT, CDR2 YENEEA. CDR3 region: CASSLRTSGNQETQYF. The CDR3, as DNA: TGTGCCAGCAGTCTTCGGACTAGCGGGAATCAAGAGACCCAGTACTTC.

This chain connects TRBV10-1 to TRBJ2-3; weak D call: TRBD2 (6 bases). Trimming pared 3 bases from V and 6 bases from J, leaving 10 bases between. Germline V lookup: CDR1 WNHNN, CDR2 SYGVQD (reference sequence). The CDR3 runs to 13 residues. CDR3 loop: CASSDRLVDTQYF. CDR3 coding DNA: TGCGCCAGCAGTGATCGACTAGTTGATACGCAGTATTTT.

The rearrangement links TRBV12-5 to TRBJ2-6; TRBD1 aligns across 8 bases. Germline V gene sequence: CDR1 LGHNT, CDR2 FRNRAP. Losses at the gene ends were 4 bases for V and 0 bases for J; bases not matched to a gene: 5. This CDR3 is 17 amino acids long. The CDR3 DNA reads as TGTGCTAGTGGTTATGGGACAGGAAGCTCTGGGGCCAACGTCCTGACTTTC. Amino acid sequence: CASGYGTGSSGANVLTF.

The chain uses TRBV29-1 and TRBJ2-3; 9 bases agree with TRBD2. Germline V gene sequence: CDR1 SQVTM, CDR2 ANQGSEA. The CDR3 loop spans 13 amino acids. The trim removed 8 bases at V and 4 bases at J, leaving 7 bases unmatched. The CDR3 DNA reads TGCAGCATCGCGGGGGGGGCCTCAGATACGCAGTATTTT. It is translated as CSIAGGASDTQYF.

This clone appeared once. This chain links TRBV6-6 with TRBJ1-6, with D perhaps TRBD1 (5 bases). CDR3 size: 17 residues. V was trimmed by 5 bases and J by 3 bases, leaving 17 bases between them. CDR1 and CDR2 (germline): MNHNY, SVGAGI (reference sequence). CDR3 protein: CASSPPPGGHYNSPLHF. CDR3 nucleotide sequence: TGTGCCAGCAGTCCCCCCCCCGGCGGACACTATAATTCACCCCTCCACTTT.

V is TRBV6-5 and J is TRBJ1-1; 9 positions match TRBD1. The V segment lost 7 bases and the J segment 11 bases; nucleotides outside the gene matches: 11. CDR1 is MNHEY and CDR2 is SVGAGI in the germline V gene. The CDR3 spans 13 residues. DNA for the CDR3: TGTGCCAGCAACAACGGACAGGGGAGGGGGGCTTTCTTT. As protein: CASNNGQGRGAFF.

The genes are TRBV2 and TRBJ2-3; TRBD1 matches 8 bases. The ends lost 4 bases at V and 6 bases at J; junction bases unmatched: 3. Looked up from germline, CDR1 is SNHLY and CDR2 is FYNNEI. This CDR3 spans 13 amino acids. Here the CDR3 reads CASSGTGSDTQYF. As DNA, the CDR3 is TGTGCCAGCAGTGGGACAGGGTCCGATACGCAGTATTTT.

The CDR3 sequence: CASSDTSGVSYEQYF. CDR3 nucleotide sequence: TGCGCCAGCAGCGACACTAGCGGGGTCTCCTACGAGCAGTACTTC. The chain combines TRBV5-1 with TRBJ2-7; 10 positions match TRBD2. This CDR3 contains 15 residues. Germline loops: CDR1 SGHRS, CDR2 YFSETQ. J lost 0 bases, V lost 4 bases, and 4 bases had no gene match.

The chain is built from TRBV10-3 and TRBJ1-3, with D tentatively TRBD1 (6 bases). Germline loops: CDR1 ENHRY, CDR2 SYGVKD. The V gene lost 2 bases and the J gene lost 0 bases, with 11 bases spanning the gap. The CDR3 is 16 residues long. Here the CDR3 DNA reads TGTGCCATCAGTGAGCCTCCAGGGGTCTCTGGAAACACCATATATTTT. Translated, it gives CAISEPPGVSGNTIYF.

This chain connects TRBV24-1 to TRBJ2-2, with 7 positions matching TRBD1. From germline, CDR1 is KGHDR and CDR2 SFDVKD. The CDR3 extends over 16 amino acids. V trimming: 2 bases; J trimming: 7 bases; junction bases outside the gene matches: 9. This CDR3 is CATSDSFTTGFGELFF. As DNA, the CDR3 is TGTGCCACCAGTGATTCCTTTACGACAGGGTTCGGGGAGCTGTTTTTT.

The chain links TRBV21-1 to TRBJ1-4. TRBV21-1 is a pseudogene segment. CDR3 length: 14 residues. The CDR3 loop is CASSRGREGEKLFF. The CDR3 coding sequence is TGTGCCAGCAGCAGAGGCAGGGAGGGTGAAAAACTGTTTTTT.

Turning to this clone: Possible read error: a much larger clone is one base away. V and J are TRBV5-6 and TRBJ2-7, with 7 nucleotides matching TRBD1. The CDR3 is 16 residues long. V lost 1 base to trimming and J lost 7 bases; unmatched junction nucleotides: 14. CDR1 SGHDT and CDR2 YYEEEE come from the germline V gene. CDR3 in amino acids: CASSLSATGRIAEQYF. The CDR3 DNA is TGTGCCAGCAGCTTGTCGGCGACAGGGCGGATCGCGGAGCAGTACTTC.